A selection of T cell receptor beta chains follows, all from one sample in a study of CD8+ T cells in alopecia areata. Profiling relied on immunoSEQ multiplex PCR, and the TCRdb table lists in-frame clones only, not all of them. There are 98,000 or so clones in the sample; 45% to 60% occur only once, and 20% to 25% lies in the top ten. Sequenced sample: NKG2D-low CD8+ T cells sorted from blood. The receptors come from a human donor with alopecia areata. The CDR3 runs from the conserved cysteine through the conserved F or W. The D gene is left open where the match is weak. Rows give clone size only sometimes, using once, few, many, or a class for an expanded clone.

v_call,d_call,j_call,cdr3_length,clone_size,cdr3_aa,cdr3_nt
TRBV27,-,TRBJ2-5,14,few,CASRGPRVPGTQYF,TGTGCCAGCCGAGGCCCCCGAGTGCCGGGGACCCAGTACTTC
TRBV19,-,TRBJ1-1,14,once,CASSRAGEGTEAFF,TGTGCCAGTAGCCGAGCGGGGGAGGGGACTGAAGCTTTCTTT
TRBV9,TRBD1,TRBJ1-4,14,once,CASSGGTGGEKLFF,TGTGCCAGCAGCGGGGGGACAGGGGGTGAAAAACTGTTTTTT
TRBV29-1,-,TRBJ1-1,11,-,CSVEGREGAFF,TGCAGCGTTGAGGGAAGGGAGGGAGCTTTCTTT
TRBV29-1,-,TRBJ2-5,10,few,CSATGETQYF,TGCAGCGCGACGGGAGAGACCCAGTACTTC
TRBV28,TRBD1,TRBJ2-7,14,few,CASSLTGQGFEQYF,TGTGCCAGCAGTTTAACAGGACAGGGCTTCGAGCAGTACTTC
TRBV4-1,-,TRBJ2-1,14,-,CASSHTGQGNEQFF,TGCGCCAGCAGCCATACCGGACAAGGTAATGAGCAGTTCTTC
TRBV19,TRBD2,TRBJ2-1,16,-,CASSIDGLAGVNEQFF,TGTGCCAGTAGTATAGACGGGCTAGCGGGAGTAAATGAGCAGTTCTTC
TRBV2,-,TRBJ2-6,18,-,CASSVRYRLMSGANVLTF,TGTGCCAGCAGTGTGAGATACAGGTTAATGTCTGGGGCCAACGTCCTGACTTTC
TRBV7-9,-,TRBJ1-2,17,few,CASSPVDSVWGTNGYTF,TGTGCCAGCAGCCCGGTCGACAGCGTATGGGGCACCAACGGCTACACCTTC
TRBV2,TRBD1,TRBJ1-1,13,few,CASRQGVNTEAFF,TGTGCCAGCAGGCAGGGGGTAAACACTGAAGCTTTCTTT
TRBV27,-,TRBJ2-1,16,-,CASSLPRVNRGNEQFF,TGTGCCAGCAGTTTGCCCCGAGTTAATCGAGGGAATGAGCAGTTCTTC
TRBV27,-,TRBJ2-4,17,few,CASSPNPPGRAKNIQYF,TGTGCCAGCAGCCCCAATCCCCCCGGTAGAGCCAAAAACATTCAGTACTTC
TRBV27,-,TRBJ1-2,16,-,CASSRSSPDRLYGYTF,TGTGCCAGCAGTCGAAGCAGTCCGGACAGACTCTATGGCTACACCTTC
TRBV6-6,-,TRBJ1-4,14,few,CASSYEGGGEKLFF,TGTGCCAGCAGTTACGAGGGTGGCGGTGAAAAACTGTTTTTT
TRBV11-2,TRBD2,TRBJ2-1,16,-,CASSLDHSGTRNEQFF,TGTGCCAGCAGCTTAGATCATAGCGGGACCCGCAATGAGCAGTTCTTC
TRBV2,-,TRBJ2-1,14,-,CASRYTGPGNEQFF,TGTGCCAGCAGATACACCGGACCAGGGAATGAGCAGTTCTTC
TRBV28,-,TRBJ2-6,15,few,CASSSAISGANVLTF,TGTGCCAGCAGTTCAGCTATCTCTGGGGCCAACGTCCTGACTTTC
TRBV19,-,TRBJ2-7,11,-,CASATDYEQYF,TGTGCCAGCGCGACAGACTACGAGCAGTACTTC
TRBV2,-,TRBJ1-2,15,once,CASRAPMGGDYGYTF,TGTGCCAGCAGAGCACCGATGGGGGGCGATTATGGCTACACCTTC
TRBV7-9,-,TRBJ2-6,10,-,CASSLRVTTF,TGTGCCAGCAGTCTCAGGGTAACGACTTTC
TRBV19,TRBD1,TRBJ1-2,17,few,CASSIPDRARLNYGYTF,TGTGCCAGTAGTATACCCGACAGGGCCCGACTTAACTATGGCTACACCTTC
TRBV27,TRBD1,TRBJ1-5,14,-,CASSIRDSYQPQHF,TGTGCCAGCAGCATCCGGGACAGCTATCAGCCCCAGCATTTT
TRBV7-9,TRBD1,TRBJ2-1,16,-,CASSERVGTGANEQFF,TGTGCCAGCAGCGAGCGAGTGGGAACAGGGGCCAATGAGCAGTTCTTC
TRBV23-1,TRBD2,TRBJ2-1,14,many,CASSQARDYPREFF,TGCGCCAGCAGTCAAGCCCGGGACTACCCACGGGAGTTCTTC
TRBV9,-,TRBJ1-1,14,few,CASKPIGPNTEAFF,TGTGCCAGCAAACCAATAGGACCGAACACTGAAGCTTTCTTT
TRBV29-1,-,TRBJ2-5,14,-,CSVHRGGGLETQYF,TGCAGCGTTCACAGGGGAGGTGGGTTAGAGACCCAGTACTTC
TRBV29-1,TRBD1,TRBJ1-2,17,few,CSVAGTGLHRLNYGYTF,TGCAGCGTTGCCGGGACAGGGTTACATCGACTGAACTATGGCTACACCTTC
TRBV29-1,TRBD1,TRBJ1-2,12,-,CSVQGDRYGYTF,TGCAGCGTACAGGGGGATCGCTATGGCTACACCTTC
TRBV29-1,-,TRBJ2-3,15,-,CSVEIINTRADTQYF,TGCAGCGTTGAGATAATAAACACCAGGGCAGATACGCAGTATTTT
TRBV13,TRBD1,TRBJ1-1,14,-,CASSSTGGYTEAFF,TGTGCCAGCAGCTCCACAGGGGGCTACACTGAAGCTTTCTTT
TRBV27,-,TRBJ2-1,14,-,CASSFSSAYNEQFF,TGTGCCAGCAGTTTCTCTAGCGCATACAATGAGCAGTTCTTC
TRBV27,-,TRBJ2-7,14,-,CASSLYRAPYEQYF,TGTGCCAGCAGTTTGTACAGGGCCCCCTACGAGCAGTACTTC
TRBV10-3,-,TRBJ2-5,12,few,CAIRDNQETQYF,TGTGCCATTCGGGACAACCAAGAGACCCAGTACTTC
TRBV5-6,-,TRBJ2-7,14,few,CASSLGNVAYEQYF,TGTGCCAGCAGCTTGGGGAACGTGGCCTACGAGCAGTACTTC
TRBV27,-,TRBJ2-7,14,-,CASSFSWGAYEQYF,TGTGCCAGCAGTTTTTCTTGGGGGGCCTACGAGCAGTACTTC
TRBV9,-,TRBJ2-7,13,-,CASSVGDWGEQYF,TGTGCCAGCAGCGTCGGGGACTGGGGCGAGCAGTACTTC
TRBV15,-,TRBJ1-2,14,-,CATSRDRGGGGYTF,TGTGCCACCAGCAGAGATAGGGGAGGCGGAGGCTACACCTTC
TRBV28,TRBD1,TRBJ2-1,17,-,CASSLNVGTGGFYEQFF,TGTGCCAGCAGTCTAAACGTCGGGACAGGGGGATTTTATGAGCAGTTCTTC
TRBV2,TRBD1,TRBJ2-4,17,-,CASSWTGTELAKNIQYF,TGTGCCAGCAGTTGGACCGGGACAGAACTAGCCAAAAACATTCAGTACTTC
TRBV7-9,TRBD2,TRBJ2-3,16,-,CASREAGGPSPDTQYF,TGTGCCAGCAGGGAAGCGGGAGGGCCCTCCCCAGATACGCAGTATTTT
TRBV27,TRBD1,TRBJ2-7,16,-,CASSLSVGQGLGEQYF,TGTGCCAGCAGTTTATCGGTGGGACAGGGGCTTGGCGAGCAGTACTTC
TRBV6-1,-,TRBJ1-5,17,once,CASSEHRTDHSNQPQHF,TGTGCCAGCAGTGAACATAGAACGGACCATAGCAATCAGCCCCAGCATTTT
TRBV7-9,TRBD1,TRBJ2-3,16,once,CASSPHSGTATDTQYF,TGTGCCAGCAGCCCACACTCAGGGACAGCCACAGATACGCAGTATTTT
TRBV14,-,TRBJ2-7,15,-,CASSQRGLKSYEQYF,TGTGCCAGCAGCCAGCGCGGTCTTAAGTCCTACGAGCAGTACTTC
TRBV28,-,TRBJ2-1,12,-,CASSRLTVEQFF,TGTGCCAGCAGTCGTCTAACAGTGGAGCAGTTCTTC
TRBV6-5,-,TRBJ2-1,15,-,CASSPTPGGYNEQFF,TGTGCCAGCAGTCCAACCCCCGGTGGGTACAATGAGCAGTTCTTC
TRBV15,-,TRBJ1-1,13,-,CATNEDVSTEAFF,TGTGCCACCAACGAGGACGTTTCCACTGAAGCTTTCTTT
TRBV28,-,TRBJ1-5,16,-,CASSLAGTGNNQPQHF,TGTGCCAGCAGTCTTGCCGGGACGGGGAACAATCAGCCCCAGCATTTT
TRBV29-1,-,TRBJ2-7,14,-,CSVELPKSSYEQYF,TGCAGCGTTGAACTCCCTAAGAGCTCCTACGAGCAGTACTTC
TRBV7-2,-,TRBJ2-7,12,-,CASSFVQIEQYF,TGTGCCAGCAGCTTTGTTCAGATAGAGCAGTACTTC
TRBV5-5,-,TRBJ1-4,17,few,CASSQDTAETLNEKLFF,TGCGCCAGCAGCCAAGATACGGCCGAGACTCTCAATGAAAAACTGTTTTTT
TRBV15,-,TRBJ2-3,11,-,CATSDTDTQYF,TGTGCCACCAGCGATACAGATACGCAGTATTTT
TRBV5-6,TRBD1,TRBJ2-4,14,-,CASSSGTGPDIQYF,TGTGCCAGCAGCTCCGGGACAGGTCCCGACATTCAGTACTTC
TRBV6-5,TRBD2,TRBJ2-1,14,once,CASSYGTSGNEQFF,TGTGCCAGCAGTTACGGGACTAGCGGCAATGAGCAGTTCTTC